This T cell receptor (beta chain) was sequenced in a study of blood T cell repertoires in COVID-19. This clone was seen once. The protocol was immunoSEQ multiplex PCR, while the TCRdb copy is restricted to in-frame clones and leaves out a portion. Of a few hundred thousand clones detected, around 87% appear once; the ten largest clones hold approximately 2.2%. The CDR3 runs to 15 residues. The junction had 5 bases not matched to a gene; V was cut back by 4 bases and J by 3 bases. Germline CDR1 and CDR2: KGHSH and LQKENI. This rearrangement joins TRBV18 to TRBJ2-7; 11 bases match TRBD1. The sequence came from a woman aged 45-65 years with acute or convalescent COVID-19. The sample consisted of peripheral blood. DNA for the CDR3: TGTGCCAGCTCACTCGGGACAGGGGGTTTCTACGAGCAGTACTTC. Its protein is CASSLGTGGFYEQYF.